This TCR beta chain was profiled in a study of blood T cell repertoires in COVID-19. Study details: Sources were T cells, B-cell-depleted T cells, or PBMCs; the material itself was cDNA or gDNA.

V shed 4 bases and J shed 4 bases, with 12 bases lying between them. Germline V gives CDR1 SGHDT, CDR2 YYEEEE. The CDR3 has 13 amino acids. Clones were sequenced by immunoSEQ multiplex PCR, and TCRdb holds only the in-frame ones, with some missing. Among 200,000 to 250,000 clones, 80% to 90% were seen once, and the ten largest hold more than 9%. Sequencing was performed on peripheral blood. The rearrangement joins TRBV5-6 to TRBJ2-7; maybe TRBD1 (5 bases). The source of this sequence is an elderly woman with acute or convalescent COVID-19. CDR3: CASSGTTVYEQYF. For the CDR3, the DNA is TGTGCCAGCAGCGGTACGACAGTGTACGAGCAGTACTTC.